Shown below are 31 T cell receptor beta chains from a single sample sequenced in a study of T-cell memory formation after mild COVID-19. In TCRdb, the 5' RACE reads were re-called with MiXCR into one record per CDR3 protein. The table has about 470,000 distinct CDR3 sequences, more than 20% seen once. The sequenced sample was PBMCs or a T cell subset sorted from them (not recorded which). These receptors originate from an adult woman who had mild COVID-19 (a few samples of this study predate the infection). Cell type and time point are not known.

There are many counts of this clonotype. The chain employs TRBV6-1 and TRBJ2-5; D possibly corresponds to TRBD2 (5 bases). The germline CDR1 and CDR2 sequences are MNHNS and SASEGT. V lost 8 bases, J lost 2 bases, and 12 bases lay in between. The CDR3 totals 13 residues. CDR3 DNA sequence: TGTGCCAGCTTCGGGCGGAGGCAAGAGACCCAGTACTTC. Residues: CASFGRRQETQYF.

This clonotype was detected only a few times. The J gene is TRBJ2-7, the V gene TRBV4-3; tentatively, D is TRBD2 (5 bases). Germline V gene data show CDR1 as LGHNA and CDR2 as YSLEER. CDR3 length: 15 amino acids. V gave up 0 bases and J gave up 2 bases, with 11 bases separating them. The CDR3 spells CASSQDRAGPYEQYF. CDR3 nucleotide sequence: TGCGCCAGCAGCCAAGATAGGGCGGGCCCCTACGAGCAGTACTTC.

The chain is built from TRBV20-1 and TRBJ1-2, with D perhaps TRBD1 (5 bases). Trimming removed 0 bases from V and 4 bases from J, with 12 bases in between. Germline lookup yields CDR1 DFQATT and CDR2 SNEGSKA (reference sequence). This CDR3 contains 14 residues. Here the CDR3 reads CSAREVRRGYGYTF. The DNA of the CDR3 is TGCAGTGCTAGAGAAGTCCGGAGGGGCTATGGCTACACCTTC.

The V gene is TRBV20-1, the J gene TRBJ2-7, with D tentatively TRBD1 (6 bases). Trimming took off 2 bases at V and 6 bases at J, with 29 bases between the two ends. In germline, CDR1 is DFQATT, CDR2 SNEGSKA (reference sequence). The CDR3 contains 18 residues. The CDR3 bases are TGCAGTGCTAGACGACTTGGACAGATTAGAACCCCTAACGTCGAGCAGTACTTC. This translates into CSARRLGQIRTPNVEQYF.

The chain links TRBV29-1 to TRBJ2-5, with D uncertain. CDR1 SQVTM and CDR2 ANQGSEA come from the germline V gene. This CDR3 spans 12 amino acids. Trimming left V 4 bases short and J 5 bases short, with 11 bases between. In DNA form, the CDR3 reads TGCAGCGTTGTACGCCCCGTGGAGACCCAGTACTTC. Its protein is CSVVRPVETQYF.

This clonotype was observed many times. The chain carries TRBV7-9 and TRBJ1-2; D is undetermined. The CDR3 is made up of 12 amino acids. CDR1 and CDR2 from the germline V gene are SEHNR and FQNEAQ (reference sequence). The V gene lost 5 bases and the J gene lost 4 bases, with 8 bases spanning the gap. CDR3 nucleotide sequence: TGTGCCAGCAGCCCTCCGGGCTATGGCTACACCTTC. Protein sequence: CASSPPGYGYTF.

The chain is built from TRBV9 and TRBJ2-5, with TRBD1 matching 7 bases. This CDR3 is 15 amino acids long. Germline CDR1 is SGDLS and CDR2 is YYNGEE. The V and J ends lost 4 bases and 2 bases, in that order; junction bases with no gene match: 8. CDR3 DNA sequence: TGTGCCAGCAGCCCGATTGGGACAGCACAAGAGACCCAGTACTTC. Translated: CASSPIGTAQETQYF.

In this sample, this clonotype turned up a few times. The V gene is TRBV12-3 or TRBV12-4, the J gene TRBJ1-1; D ambiguous. V was shortened by 2 bases and J by 4 bases, with 11 bases between the two germline ends. The CDR3 is 14 amino acids. The CDR3 DNA is TGTGCCAGCAGTTTAAGCCAGGCTGGCACTGAAGCTTTCTTT. It translates to CASSLSQAGTEAFF.

This clonotype came up many times. The V gene is TRBV7-8, the J gene TRBJ2-5, with 7 bases aligning to TRBD1. J was trimmed by 7 bases and V by 3 bases; bases with no gene match: 8. The CDR3 has 14 residues. Germline V gene sequence: CDR1 SGHVS, CDR2 FQNEAQ. The CDR3 here is CASSFPGQKGTQYF. The CDR3 coding sequence is TGTGCCAGCAGCTTTCCGGGACAGAAAGGGACCCAGTACTTC.

The rearrangement joins TRBV2 to TRBJ2-3; 10 nucleotides match TRBD1. Per the germline V gene, CDR1 is SNHLY and CDR2 is FYNNEI. The CDR3 consists of 18 residues. The V segment lost 1 base and the J segment 5 bases; nucleotides outside the gene matches: 12. CDR3 sequence: CASSEVVKGTGVLDTQYF. In nucleotides, the CDR3 is TGTGCCAGCAGTGAAGTTGTGAAAGGGACAGGGGTTTTAGATACGCAGTATTTT.

In its sample, this clonotype was seen many times. This chain links TRBV5-1 with TRBJ2-5; D gene ambiguous. V was trimmed by 4 bases and J by 2 bases, leaving 12 bases between them. CDR1 SGHRS and CDR2 YFSETQ come from the germline V gene. This CDR3 comprises 14 residues. CDR3 amino acids: CASSPLGLQETQYF. The CDR3 region has the DNA TGCGCCAGCAGCCCGTTAGGGCTACAAGAGACCCAGTACTTC.

The rearrangement uses TRBV20-1 and TRBJ2-1; D might be TRBD1 (6 bases). The CDR3 consists of 15 residues. V was clipped by 5 bases and J by 4 bases, with 18 bases between them. Germline CDR1 is DFQATT and CDR2 is SNEGSKA (reference sequence). The CDR3 here is CSAPLTGIRYNEQFF. CDR3 bases: TGCAGTGCTCCGTTAACAGGGATCCGTTACAATGAGCAGTTCTTC.

This chain joins TRBV7-9 and TRBJ2-2; D uncertain. Germline V gene data show CDR1 as SEHNR and CDR2 as FQNEAQ (reference sequence). This CDR3 is 17 amino acids long. The ends were cut back, 1 base at V and 4 bases at J, with 16 bases in the middle. The CDR3 region has the DNA TGTGCCAGCAGCTTAGAAGGGTGCTGCGGTCCCACCGGGGAGCTGTTTTTT. Its protein product is CASSLEGCCGPTGELFF. The variable domain in full, with the rest retrieved from reference TRBV7-9 and TRBJ2-2, is DTGVSQNPRHKITKRGQNVTFRCDPISEHNRLYWYRQTLGQGPEFLTYFQNEAQLEKSRLLSDRFSAERPKGSFSTLEIQRTEQGDSAMYLCASSLEGCCGPTGELFFGEGSRLTVL.

The J gene is TRBJ2-3, the V gene TRBV7-8; 7 nucleotides line up with TRBD1. V gave up 6 bases and J gave up 3 bases; unmatched junction bases: 9. This CDR3 comprises 15 residues. Germline values: CDR1 SGHVS, CDR2 FQNEAQ. The CDR3 DNA reads as TGTGCCAGCAGTCATCGACAGGGTAGTACAGATACGCAGTATTTT. Amino acids: CASSHRQGSTDTQYF.

The table lists this clonotype with a few counts. J is TRBJ1-5 and V is TRBV12-3 or TRBV12-4; TRBD1 agrees at 8 bases. CDR3 length equals 15 residues. J gave up 6 bases and V 7 bases, and 11 bases lay outside the gene matches. The CDR3 nucleotides are TGTGCCAGCACCCTCGGACAGGGTAGTTTTCAGCCCCAGCATTTT. Amino acid sequence: CASTLGQGSFQPQHF.

The chain uses TRBV12-5 and TRBJ2-2, with 9 bases that match TRBD2. Losses at the gene ends were 0 bases for V and 2 bases for J; bases not matched to a gene: 16. This CDR3 has 21 residues. CDR1 is LGHNT and CDR2 is FRNRAP in the germline V gene. The CDR3: CASGLVLSLMGLAGNTGELFF. DNA for the CDR3: TGTGCTAGTGGTTTGGTACTGTCACTGATGGGTCTAGCGGGAAACACCGGGGAGCTGTTTTTT.

The chain uses TRBV24-1 and TRBJ2-3, with 8 bases aligning to TRBD2. This CDR3 has 16 residues. The J segment lost 6 bases and the V segment lost 3 bases, leaving 10 bases of the junction unmatched. Germline V gene sequence: CDR1 KGHDR, CDR2 SFDVKD. The CDR3 coding sequence is TGTGCCACCAGTGATGCTACTCGGACTAGCCGGGATACGCAGTATTTT. The encoded protein is CATSDATRTSRDTQYF.

This clonotype showed up just once. V and J are TRBV12-3 or TRBV12-4 and TRBJ2-4; the D gene is possibly TRBD1 (6 bases). CDR3 length equals 13 residues. V lost 5 bases and J lost 6, with 11 bases in between. CDR3 residues: CASSPQGLNIQYF. CDR3 bases: TGTGCCAGCAGTCCACAGGGATTAAACATTCAGTACTTC.

On this clonotype itself: The junction departs from germline at one end; a sequencing error may be responsible. J is TRBJ2-7 and V is TRBV7-2, with a tentative D call TRBD2 (5 bases). CDR1 is SGHTA, CDR2 FQGNSA, per germline. The CDR3 has 13 amino acids. Here the CDR3 reads CASSLEPGDEQYF. In DNA, the CDR3 is TGTGCCAGTAGCTTAGAGCCCGGGGACGAGCAGTACTTC.

Only a few counts were recorded for this clonotype. The chain recombines TRBV12-3 or TRBV12-4 with TRBJ2-5; 7 bases match TRBD1. Trimming at V came to 7 bases and at J to 2 bases, leaving 10 bases not matched to a gene. This CDR3 is 15 amino acids long. The CDR3 reads CASTTRQGVQETQYF. As DNA, the CDR3 is TGTGCCAGCACTACCCGACAGGGCGTTCAAGAGACCCAGTACTTC.

A few counts support this clonotype. This sequence joins TRBV12-3 or TRBV12-4 and TRBJ2-7, with D maybe TRBD1 (6 bases). V lost 5 bases and J lost 1, with 12 bases in between. This CDR3 has 14 amino acids. DNA of the CDR3: TGTGCCAGCAGTACAGGGCGCTTGTCCTACGAGCAGTACTTC. It codes for CASSTGRLSYEQYF.

This clonotype was counted ten times or more. The chain carries TRBV14 and TRBJ2-7; maybe TRBD1 (6 bases). The V end lost 6 bases, the J end lost 2 bases, and 11 bases lay between the germline ends. Per the germline V gene, CDR1 is SGHDN and CDR2 is FVKESK. The CDR3 consists of 13 residues. DNA for the CDR3: TGTGCCAGCAGTCAACAGGGACCCTACGAGCAGTACTTC. It translates to CASSQQGPYEQYF.

The chain carries TRBV24-1 and TRBJ2-5, with D possibly being TRBD1 or TRBD2 (6 bases each). Trimming pared 0 bases from V and 4 bases from J, leaving 14 bases between. The germline V gene encodes CDR1 KGHDR and CDR2 SFDVKD. The CDR3 consists of 16 residues. CDR3 DNA: TGTGCCACCAGTGATTTGCTCGGCCGGGGGCCAGAGACCCAGTACTTC. It is translated as CATSDLLGRGPETQYF.

This clonotype has a handful of counts. CDR3 in DNA: TGCGCCAGCAGCCAAGCAGCACTAGCGGGACCCTACAATGAGCAGTTCTTC. As protein: CASSQAALAGPYNEQFF. The rearrangement uses TRBV4-3 and TRBJ2-1; 10 bases map to TRBD2. The trim removed 1 base at V and 2 bases at J, leaving 5 bases unmatched. Germline assignment: CDR1 LGHNA and CDR2 YSLEER. The CDR3 runs 17 residues.

This clonotype was picked up a small number of times. The CDR3 nucleotides read TGCAGTGCTTCCTTCACCGGACTAGCGGGCCCGTTCCAAGAGACCCAGTACTTC. It codes for CSASFTGLAGPFQETQYF. The V call is TRBV20-1, the J call TRBJ2-5; TRBD2 agrees at 11 bases. The CDR3 has 18 residues. The J segment lost 1 base and the V segment lost 5 bases, leaving 15 bases of the junction unmatched. Looked up from germline, CDR1 is DFQATT and CDR2 is SNEGSKA (reference sequence).

This clonotype showed up just a few times. This sequence joins TRBV30 and TRBJ2-7; D may be TRBD1 or TRBD2 (5 bases each). The CDR3 consists of 18 residues. Germline-derived CDR1 and CDR2 are GTSNPN and SVGIG (reference sequence). Trimming removed 3 bases at V and 4 bases at J, with 28 bases between. Written as DNA, the CDR3 is TGTGCCTGGAGAGGGCCTCGGAGGTACGGGACCTCACGATACGAGCAGTACTTC. As protein: CAWRGPRRYGTSRYEQYF.

This clonotype was seen a few times. V gene TRBV20-1 combines with J gene TRBJ2-3, with 8 bases fitting TRBD1. Germline V gives CDR1 DFQATT, CDR2 SNEGSKA (reference sequence). After removal of 3 bases from V and 0 bases from J, the junction contained 2 bases not matched to a gene. CDR3 length: 14 residues. This chain's CDR3 is CSASDRGSTDTQYF. The CDR3 DNA is TGCAGTGCTAGCGACAGGGGAAGCACAGATACGCAGTATTTT.

This clonotype was seen a handful of times. The chain combines TRBV20-1 with TRBJ2-1; D assignment may be TRBD1 or TRBD2 (5 bases each). The CDR3 covers 11 residues. Germline assignment: CDR1 DFQATT and CDR2 SNEGSKA (reference sequence). V was clipped by 5 bases and J by 8 bases, with 10 bases between them. CDR3 nucleotide sequence: TGCAGTGCTCCATGGGGGTATGAGCAGTTCTTC. This sequence encodes CSAPWGYEQFF.

The chain uses TRBV4-1 and TRBJ2-3, with D perhaps TRBD1 or TRBD2 (5 bases each). V lost 4 bases to trimming and J lost 4 bases, with 18 bases between them. Germline CDR1 MGHRA, CDR2 YSYEKL. The CDR3 extends over 16 amino acids. CDR3 in DNA: TGCGCCAGCAGCCCGTTAGGGACCGTTACGGCAGATACGCAGTATTTT. It specifies CASSPLGTVTADTQYF.

The rearrangement uses TRBV4-3 and TRBJ2-7, with 9 positions matching TRBD1. CDR1 is LGHNA and CDR2 is YSLEER in the germline V gene. The CDR3 loop spans 17 amino acids. The V segment lost 3 bases and the J segment 5 bases; nucleotides outside the gene matches: 14. The CDR3 sequence: CASSQVLTGGPPDEQYF. The CDR3 region has the DNA TGCGCCAGCAGCCAGGTACTTACAGGGGGCCCCCCAGACGAGCAGTACTTC.

This clonotype appeared a few times. The chain joins TRBV5-1 to TRBJ2-5; no clear D. In germline, CDR1 is SGHRS, CDR2 YFSETQ. The length of the CDR3 is 15 residues. V was cut by 1 base and J by 2 bases, with 12 bases left in between. CDR3: CASSLSDNRQETQYF. In nucleotides, the CDR3 is TGCGCCAGCAGCTTGTCTGACAATCGGCAAGAGACCCAGTACTTC. Combining the CDR3 with reference TRBV5-1 and TRBJ2-5 gives the whole variable domain KAGVTQTPRYLIKTRGQQVTLSCSPISGHRSVSWYQQTPGQGLQFLFEYFSETQRNKGNFPGRFSGRQFSNSRSEMNVSTLELGDSALYLCASSLSDNRQETQYFGPGTRLLVL.